This entry lists 29 T cell receptor beta chains sequenced from one sample in a study of blood T cell repertoires in COVID-19. Data came from immunoSEQ multiplex PCR; TCRdb stores just in-frame clones and leaves some out. In the table there are a few hundred thousand clones, 87% of which are singletons. Material for sequencing was peripheral blood. The receptor set was obtained from a man aged 18 to 30 with active or convalescent COVID-19.

The chain combines TRBV27 with TRBJ1-6; D is uncertain. The CDR3 has 15 amino acids. The V gene lost 0 bases and the J gene lost 0 bases, with 3 bases spanning the gap. Germline V lookup: CDR1 MNHEY, CDR2 SMNVEV (reference sequence). The CDR3 DNA reads TGTGCCAGCAGTTTATCTAGCTCCTATAATTCACCCCTCCACTTT. It codes for CASSLSSSYNSPLHF.

J is TRBJ1-2 and V is TRBV14, with D perhaps TRBD1 (5 bases). The CDR3 loop spans 16 amino acids. V was pared by 3 bases and J by 4 bases, with 18 bases between. Per germline, CDR1 SGHDN and CDR2 FVKESK. In DNA form, the CDR3 reads TGTGCCAGCAGCCAGGCAGTGGAACAGGACATCTATGGCTACACCTTC. It specifies CASSQAVEQDIYGYTF.

The rearrangement links TRBV12-5 to TRBJ1-2, with D perhaps TRBD1 (5 bases). The CDR3 is 16 amino acids. Looked up from germline, CDR1 is LGHNT and CDR2 is FRNRAP. Between the trimmed V and J ends, which lost 6 bases and 3 bases, there was a span of 20 bases. The CDR3 nucleotides are TGTGCTAGTGGGCCTATGACAGCATGGACCCACTATGGCTACACCTTC. As protein: CASGPMTAWTHYGYTF.

The V and J genes are TRBV18 and TRBJ2-7; D is possibly TRBD1 (6 bases). The V gene lost 6 bases and the J gene lost 7 bases, with 13 bases spanning the gap. CDR3 length equals 12 residues. The germline V gene encodes CDR1 KGHSH and CDR2 LQKENI. The CDR3 bases are TGTGCCAGCTCCCCCTCGGACAGTGAGCAGTACTTC. Translated: CASSPSDSEQYF.

The chain has TRBV28 and TRBJ2-7; TRBD2 matches 10 bases. Germline V gene lookup returns CDR1 MDHEN and CDR2 SYDVKM. J lost 2 bases, V lost 5 bases, and 3 bases had no gene match. The CDR3 loop spans 14 amino acids. The CDR3 is CASSRLAGAYEQYF. DNA of the CDR3: TGTGCCAGCAGTCGTCTAGCGGGGGCCTACGAGCAGTACTTC.

The sample holds one count of this clone. The chain carries TRBV5-8 and TRBJ2-1, with TRBD2 identical over 10 bases. V lost 1 base to trimming and J lost 1 base; unmatched junction nucleotides: 5. CDR1 and CDR2 (germline): SGHTS, YDEGEE. The CDR3 extends over 17 amino acids. The CDR3 loop is CASSLLRLAGSYNEQFF. CDR3 DNA sequence: TGTGCCAGCAGCTTGTTGAGACTAGCGGGTTCCTACAATGAGCAGTTCTTC.

J is TRBJ2-5 and V is TRBV5-1; 9 bases agree with TRBD1. From germline, CDR1 is SGHRS and CDR2 YFSETQ. The V and J ends lost 4 bases and 5 bases, in that order; junction bases with no gene match: 9. The CDR3 covers 15 residues. This CDR3 is CASSPRVGQGETQYF. The DNA for the CDR3 is TGCGCCAGCAGCCCCAGGGTCGGACAGGGGGAGACCCAGTACTTC.

The CDR3 spells CASSGTGPDTEAFF. The DNA for the CDR3 is TGCGCCAGCAGCGGGACAGGGCCCGACACTGAAGCTTTCTTT. The J gene is TRBJ1-1, the V gene TRBV5-1; the match to TRBD1 covers 9 bases. J was trimmed by 3 bases and V by 4 bases; bases with no gene match: 4. The CDR3 loop spans 14 amino acids. From germline, CDR1 is SGHRS and CDR2 YFSETQ.

The chain has TRBV10-3 and TRBJ2-5; a weak D match, TRBD1 (5 bases). Trimming shortened V by 6 bases and J by 5 bases, and 13 bases separated the two germline ends. The CDR3 loop spans 13 amino acids. The germline V gene encodes CDR1 ENHRY and CDR2 SYGVKD. CDR3 DNA: TGTGCCATCAGCCGACAGCCCGACGAGACCCAGTACTTC. Residues: CAISRQPDETQYF.

The V call is TRBV2, the J call TRBJ2-2, with a weak D call TRBD2 (6 bases). Germline lookup yields CDR1 SNHLY and CDR2 FYNNEI. The V and J ends lost 4 bases and 6 bases respectively, with 12 bases between them. The CDR3 covers 14 residues. CDR3 DNA: TGTGCCAGCAGTGTCGGAGGGCCTCCCGGGGAGCTGTTTTTT. It is translated as CASSVGGPPGELFF.

This chain joins TRBV4-1 and TRBJ2-3; D is perhaps TRBD1 (6 bases). The germline V gene has CDR1 MGHRA and CDR2 YSYEKL. V was shortened by 4 bases and J by 1 base, with 15 bases between the two germline ends. This CDR3 comprises 16 residues. The CDR3 DNA reads as TGCGCCAGCAGCCCCCTGGATGGGGGCCGCACAGATACGCAGTATTTT. Residues: CASSPLDGGRTDTQYF.

A single count supports this clone. The chain links TRBV7-9 to TRBJ2-7; possibly TRBD1 for D (6 bases). This CDR3 has 14 residues. CDR1 is SEHNR, CDR2 FQNEAQ, per germline (reference sequence). V lost 1 base to trimming and J lost 2 bases, with 9 bases between them. The CDR3 DNA is TGTGCCAGCAGCTTAGAACAGGGAGCCTACGAGCAGTACTTC. Its translation: CASSLEQGAYEQYF.

V usage is TRBV28 and J usage is TRBJ2-1; TRBD2 aligns across 12 bases. The CDR3 runs 16 residues. Looked up from germline, CDR1 is MDHEN and CDR2 is SYDVKM. The V segment lost 3 bases and the J segment 9 bases; nucleotides outside the gene matches: 9. The CDR3 sequence: CASSFPPSGRAGEQFF. In DNA form, the CDR3 reads TGTGCCAGCAGTTTTCCACCTAGCGGGAGGGCGGGTGAGCAGTTCTTC.

The CDR3 here is CASSIDRGEGTYSNQPQHF. In DNA, the CDR3 is TGTGCCAGCAGCATCGACAGGGGCGAGGGAACATATAGCAATCAGCCCCAGCATTTT. The chain is built from TRBV2 and TRBJ1-5; 8 bases are shared with TRBD1. CDR1 and CDR2 from the germline V gene are SNHLY and FYNNEI. The V and J ends lost 6 bases and 0 bases, in that order; junction bases with no gene match: 16. The CDR3 is made up of 19 amino acids.

The chain is built from TRBV28 and TRBJ1-2, with unresolved D. This CDR3 is built from 14 residues. Germline V gene lookup returns CDR1 MDHEN and CDR2 SYDVKM. V was pared by 6 bases and J by 9 bases, with 20 bases between. Written as DNA, the CDR3 is TGTGCCAGCAGCCCCAACCGGGTGAACGGTCGCTACACCTTC. It specifies CASSPNRVNGRYTF.

This clone was picked up a small number of times. The chain recombines TRBV5-6 with TRBJ1-1; TRBD1 matches 7 bases. This CDR3 comprises 16 residues. From germline, CDR1 is SGHDT and CDR2 YYEEEE. Losses at the gene ends were 0 bases for V and 5 bases for J; bases not matched to a gene: 10. The CDR3: CASSLGTGYPGTEAFF. The CDR3 nucleotides read TGTGCCAGCAGCTTGGGGACAGGCTACCCGGGGACTGAAGCTTTCTTT.

This clone was recorded only once. The chain has TRBV3-1 (or the pseudogene TRBV3-2) and TRBJ1-1, with unresolved D. V lost 1 base, J lost 4 bases, and 13 bases lay in between. Germline assignment: CDR1 LGHDT and CDR2 YNNKEL (reference sequence). The CDR3 totals 15 residues. Written as DNA, the CDR3 is TGTGCCAGCAGCCAAGGCGGAAGACTTTTCACTGAAGCTTTCTTT. It yields the protein CASSQGGRLFTEAFF.

This sequence joins TRBV7-8 and TRBJ2-7; 7 bases are shared with TRBD2. This CDR3 is built from 18 residues. The V and J ends lost 4 bases and 5 bases, in that order; junction bases with no gene match: 20. Germline loops: CDR1 SGHVS, CDR2 FQNEAQ. CDR3 in amino acids: CASSSLMSGSGVGDEQYF. In nucleotides, the CDR3 is TGTGCCAGCAGCTCCCTTATGTCGGGGAGCGGGGTGGGCGACGAGCAGTACTTC.

The V gene is TRBV6-5, the J gene TRBJ1-5, with D hard to call. Germline CDR1 reads MNHEY; CDR2 reads SVGAGI. This CDR3 has 15 amino acids. Trimming removed 0 bases at V and 4 bases at J, with 10 bases between. CDR3 coding DNA: TGTGCCAGCAGTTACTCAGCAGGATCTAATCAGCCCCAGCATTTT. Its translation is CASSYSAGSNQPQHF.

The chain links TRBV19 to TRBJ1-5; 7 bases are a match to TRBD1. Germline CDR1 reads LNHDA; CDR2 reads SQIVND (reference sequence). The J segment lost 3 bases and the V segment lost 5 bases, leaving 10 bases of the junction unmatched. CDR3 length equals 16 residues. The CDR3 sequence is CASSSLRDRYNQPQHF. Here the CDR3 DNA reads TGTGCCAGTAGTTCTCTCCGGGACAGATACAATCAGCCCCAGCATTTT.

This chain joins TRBV28 and TRBJ2-7; 8 nucleotides match TRBD1. CDR3 size: 17 residues. The trim removed 6 bases at V and 2 bases at J, leaving 15 bases unmatched. The germline CDR1 and CDR2 sequences are MDHEN and SYDVKM. The CDR3 coding sequence is TGTGCCAGCAGGATTTGGAATGACAGGGGTGCTACCTACGAGCAGTACTTC. Amino acid sequence: CASRIWNDRGATYEQYF.

This clone was seen a single time. The chain combines TRBV15 with TRBJ2-7; no clear D gene. Germline values: CDR1 LNHNV, CDR2 YYDKDF (reference sequence). The CDR3 consists of 12 residues. V lost 2 bases, J lost 3 bases, and 5 bases lay in between. The CDR3 DNA reads as TGTGCCACCAGCAGACCCAACTACGAGCAGTACTTC. This encodes CATSRPNYEQYF.

This chain uses TRBV6-1 with TRBJ2-5, with a tentative D call TRBD1 (5 bases). The V and J ends lost 3 bases and 4 bases respectively, with 12 bases between them. There are 14 residues in the CDR3. The germline V gene has CDR1 MNHNS and CDR2 SASEGT. This CDR3 reads CASSEWTPGETQYF. CDR3 coding DNA: TGTGCCAGCAGTGAGTGGACACCTGGAGAGACCCAGTACTTC.

This sequence joins TRBV1 and TRBJ2-5; the tabulated D call, TRBD1, remains unverified against the DNA. TRBV1 is recorded as a pseudogene. This CDR3 is 16 amino acids long. CDR3 residues: CTSSQAVGVSAETQYF. The CDR3 bases are TGCACCAGCAGCCAAGCCGTAGGGGTTTCGGCAGAGACCCAGTACTTC.

V usage is TRBV27 and J usage is TRBJ2-2; 12 bases are shared with TRBD2. Germline loops: CDR1 MNHEY, CDR2 SMNVEV (reference sequence). The CDR3 sequence is 14 residues long. Trimming took 6 bases from V and 6 from J; bases not matched to a gene: 2. CDR3 sequence (DNA): TGTGCCAGCAGACGACTAGCGGGAGCCGGGGAGCTGTTTTTT. This sequence encodes CASRRLAGAGELFF.

The genes are TRBV25-1 and TRBJ2-7, with a possible D match to TRBD2 (5 bases). The ends were cut back, 6 bases at V and 0 bases at J, with 12 bases in the middle. CDR1 is MGHDK and CDR2 is SYGVNS in the germline V gene. CDR3 length: 14 residues. The CDR3 DNA is TGTGCCAGCAGGGAGGATACAAACTCCTACGAGCAGTACTTC. Its protein is CASREDTNSYEQYF.

This rearrangement joins TRBV5-5 to TRBJ2-7; 9 bases map to TRBD1. CDR3 size: 15 residues. CDR1 is SGHKS and CDR2 is YYEKEE in the germline V gene (reference sequence). V lost 4 bases, J lost 3 bases, and 8 bases stayed unmatched. The CDR3, as DNA: TGTGCCAGCAGCCCGTGGGGGACAGGGCACTACGAGCAGTACTTC. This sequence encodes CASSPWGTGHYEQYF. Full variable domain (remainder filled in from reference TRBV5-5 and TRBJ2-7): DAGVTQSPTHLIKTRGQQVTLRCSPISGHKSVSWYQQVLGQGPQFIFQYYEKEERGRGNFPDRFSARQFPNYSSELNVNALLLGDSALYLCASSPWGTGHYEQYFGPGTRLTVT.

V usage is TRBV7-3 and J usage is TRBJ2-6, with a possible D match to TRBD1 (5 bases). CDR1 and CDR2 from the germline V gene are SGHTA and FQGTGA. Trimming pared 4 bases from V and 2 bases from J, leaving 12 bases between. CDR3 length: 16 residues. The CDR3 sequence is CASSSKGVPGANVLTF. The CDR3 DNA reads as TGTGCCAGCAGCTCAAAAGGGGTGCCTGGGGCCAACGTCCTGACTTTC.

J is TRBJ2-7 and V is TRBV6-6, with D uncertain. The length of the CDR3 is 15 residues. Trimming removed 4 bases at V and 5 bases at J, with 18 bases between. CDR1 MNHNY and CDR2 SVGAGI come from the germline V gene (reference sequence). The CDR3 loop reads CASSSHGGGKNEQYF. Written as DNA, the CDR3 is TGTGCCAGCAGTTCCCACGGTGGCGGAAAGAACGAGCAGTACTTC.